The entry below gives a single T cell receptor beta chain sequence along with its context. The target antigen is unknown. Other DNA sequences in the same sample also yield this CDR3. Terminally differentiated effector memory CD45RA+ cells were excluded by CCR7 positive selection of CD45RO-negative cells. The data stem from a study of shared clonotypes between healthy human individuals. The study, taken as a whole, reports: Among non-shared clonotypes, generation probabilities were lower than among those shared by all four donors. Across subsets, estimated richness was generally greater for naive than for memory populations.

Every subset had its genomic DNA shared out evenly among several immunoSEQ plates. Using immunoSEQ multiplex PCR, the repertoire was profiled, and TCRdb retains in-frame clones only, with some absent. The sample shows about 2 million clones, approximately 94% of them seen only once. This CDR3 has 13 residues. V lost 3 bases and J lost 1, with 6 bases in between. The germline CDR1 and CDR2 sequences are MNHEY and SMNVEV (reference sequence). The sequencing input was naive CD8+ T cells sorted from blood. The source of this sequence is a man in his late teens or twenties in good health. The chain carries TRBV27 and TRBJ1-1; D gene ambiguous. As DNA, the CDR3 is TGTGCCAGCAGTTTGAACGGGAACACTGAAGCTTTCTTT. Translating it yields CASSLNGNTEAFF.